Listed below are T cell receptor beta chains from one sample, sequenced in a study of blood T cells in healthy people across ages. MiXCR, applied by TCRdb to the 5' RACE reads, yields one record per CDR3 protein. Of over 1,300,000 distinct CDR3 sequences listed, approximately 60% are singletons. What was sequenced was blood. The receptors stem from a young man in good health. Each CDR3 is given with its conserved first and last residue. Each record gives: V gene, clone size, J gene, D gene, CDR3 protein, CDR3 DNA. The D gene is left open where the match is weak. Part of the rows lack a size; the others show once, few, many or a class for expanded clones.

v_call: TRBV29-1; clone_size: .; j_call: TRBJ1-5; d_call: TRBD1; cdr3_aa: CSVADRADQPQHF; cdr3_nt: TGCAGCGTTGCGGACAGGGCGGATCAGCCCCAGCATTTT
v_call: TRBV6-1; clone_size: .; j_call: TRBJ2-7; d_call: .; cdr3_aa: CASRRDRVGEQYF; cdr3_nt: TGTGCCAGCAGACGCGACAGAGTTGGCGAGCAGTACTTC
v_call: TRBV7-9; clone_size: few; j_call: TRBJ2-7; d_call: .; cdr3_aa: CASSPTSTGLYEQYF; cdr3_nt: TGTGCCAGCAGCCCCACATCGACGGGACTCTACGAGCAGTACTTC
v_call: TRBV20-1; clone_size: .; j_call: TRBJ2-5; d_call: .; cdr3_aa: CSASASQQETQYF; cdr3_nt: TGCAGTGCTAGCGCTAGCCAACAAGAGACCCAGTACTTC
v_call: TRBV20-1; clone_size: .; j_call: TRBJ2-7; d_call: TRBD2; cdr3_aa: CSARDRASGGIYYEQYF; cdr3_nt: TGCAGTGCTAGAGATCGGGCTAGCGGGGGGATCTACTACGAGCAGTACTTC
v_call: TRBV5-1; clone_size: .; j_call: TRBJ2-2; d_call: .; cdr3_aa: CASSLPGRNTGELFF; cdr3_nt: TGCGCCAGCAGCTTGCCGGGGAGGAACACCGGGGAGCTGTTTTTT
v_call: TRBV5-1; clone_size: .; j_call: TRBJ2-5; d_call: .; cdr3_aa: CASSLVGGNEKTQYF; cdr3_nt: TGCGCCAGCAGCTTAGTTGGGGGGAACGAGAAGACCCAGTACTTC
v_call: TRBV20-1; clone_size: .; j_call: TRBJ2-1; d_call: .; cdr3_aa: CSARDRKDPRPYNEQFF; cdr3_nt: TGCAGTGCTAGAGATCGTAAGGATCCCCGACCCTACAATGAGCAGTTCTTC
v_call: TRBV7-8; clone_size: .; j_call: TRBJ2-7; d_call: TRBD1; cdr3_aa: CASSSTLDAGQGAYEQYF; cdr3_nt: TGTGCCAGCAGCTCCACCCTAGATGCGGGACAGGGGGCCTACGAGCAGTACTTC
v_call: TRBV5-1; clone_size: .; j_call: TRBJ2-1; d_call: TRBD1; cdr3_aa: CASSLRGQGDNEQFF; cdr3_nt: TGCGCCAGCAGCTTGAGGGGACAGGGTGACAATGAGCAGTTCTTC
v_call: TRBV10-3; clone_size: .; j_call: TRBJ2-1; d_call: TRBD1; cdr3_aa: CAIRTGQGYHEQFF; cdr3_nt: TGTGCCATCAGGACTGGACAGGGGTACCATGAGCAGTTCTTC
v_call: TRBV5-1; clone_size: .; j_call: TRBJ2-7; d_call: TRBD2; cdr3_aa: CASSTSGSRYEQYF; cdr3_nt: TGCGCCAGCAGCACTAGCGGGAGTCGGTACGAGCAGTACTTC
v_call: TRBV4-3; clone_size: .; j_call: TRBJ2-2; d_call: .; cdr3_aa: CASSQVLSKGRLFF; cdr3_nt: TGCGCCAGCAGCCAAGTTTTGAGTAAGGGGAGGCTGTTTTTT
v_call: TRBV5-1; clone_size: .; j_call: TRBJ2-3; d_call: TRBD2; cdr3_aa: CASSRLPAGESTDTQYF; cdr3_nt: TGCGCCAGCAGCCGCCTCCCAGCGGGGGAATCCACAGATACGCAGTATTTT
v_call: TRBV2; clone_size: .; j_call: TRBJ1-1; d_call: .; cdr3_aa: CASSVSTEAFF; cdr3_nt: TGTGCCAGCAGTGTAAGCACTGAAGCTTTCTTT
v_call: TRBV27; clone_size: .; j_call: TRBJ2-5; d_call: .; cdr3_aa: CASSPRTVKEQYF; cdr3_nt: TGTGCCAGCAGTCCTCGGACAGTGAAAGAGCAGTACTTC
v_call: TRBV28; clone_size: many; j_call: TRBJ2-3; d_call: .; cdr3_aa: CASSPPRDTQYF; cdr3_nt: TGTGCCAGCAGTCCCCCGAGAGATACGCAGTATTTT
v_call: TRBV2; clone_size: few; j_call: TRBJ2-7; d_call: .; cdr3_aa: CASRNRALYEQYF; cdr3_nt: TGTGCCAGCAGAAACCGGGCCCTCTACGAGCAGTACTTC
v_call: TRBV20-1; clone_size: .; j_call: TRBJ2-7; d_call: TRBD2; cdr3_aa: CSARVWTSGGAYEQYF; cdr3_nt: TGCAGTGCTAGGGTGTGGACTAGCGGGGGGGCCTACGAGCAGTACTTC
v_call: TRBV4-1; clone_size: .; j_call: TRBJ2-1; d_call: TRBD2; cdr3_aa: CASSQFDSGGRFYEQFF; cdr3_nt: TGCGCCAGCAGCCAATTCGATTCGGGGGGGCGTTTTTATGAGCAGTTCTTC
v_call: TRBV7-2; clone_size: once; j_call: TRBJ2-1; d_call: TRBD2; cdr3_aa: CASSSTTSGGDEQFF; cdr3_nt: TGTGCCAGCAGCTCGACGACTAGCGGGGGTGATGAGCAGTTCTTC
v_call: TRBV4-1; clone_size: once; j_call: TRBJ1-6; d_call: .; cdr3_aa: CASSQINLSVGGEGSPLHF; cdr3_nt: TGCGCCAGCAGCCAAATAAACCTCTCTGTGGGGGGCGAAGGTTCACCCCTCCACTTT
v_call: TRBV20-1; clone_size: .; j_call: TRBJ2-1; d_call: .; cdr3_aa: CSARETGRFTNEQFF; cdr3_nt: TGCAGTGCTAGAGAAACGGGACGGTTTACCAATGAGCAGTTCTTC
v_call: TRBV12-3/TRBV12-4; clone_size: once; j_call: TRBJ1-5; d_call: .; cdr3_aa: CASSSQGGHQPQHF; cdr3_nt: TGTGCCAGCAGTTCACAGGGAGGACATCAGCCCCAGCATTTT
v_call: TRBV7-2; clone_size: few; j_call: TRBJ2-4; d_call: TRBD2; cdr3_aa: CASSLGLAGDKYF; cdr3_nt: TGTGCCAGCAGCTTAGGGCTAGCGGGAGATAAGTACTTC
v_call: TRBV6-5; clone_size: .; j_call: TRBJ2-7; d_call: .; cdr3_aa: CASRPYSSYEQYF; cdr3_nt: TGTGCCAGCCGGCCCTACAGCTCCTACGAGCAGTACTTC
v_call: TRBV14; clone_size: few; j_call: TRBJ2-1; d_call: .; cdr3_aa: CASSRPGTAAPHYNEQFF; cdr3_nt: TGTGCCAGCAGCCGCCCTGGGACCGCAGCCCCCCATTACAATGAGCAGTTCTTC
v_call: TRBV6-5; clone_size: .; j_call: TRBJ1-1; d_call: .; cdr3_aa: CASSYSGYMNTEAFF; cdr3_nt: TGTGCCAGCAGTTACTCGGGATATATGAACACTGAAGCTTTCTTT
v_call: TRBV6-2/TRBV6-3; clone_size: .; j_call: TRBJ2-7; d_call: .; cdr3_aa: CASRPGSTYEQYF; cdr3_nt: TGTGCCAGCAGGCCCGGGTCCACCTACGAGCAGTACTTC
v_call: TRBV12-3/TRBV12-4; clone_size: .; j_call: TRBJ2-4; d_call: .; cdr3_aa: CASSLAGGWAKNIQYF; cdr3_nt: TGTGCCAGCAGTTTAGCCGGGGGTTGGGCCAAAAACATTCAGTACTTC
v_call: TRBV29-1; clone_size: .; j_call: TRBJ2-5; d_call: TRBD2; cdr3_aa: CSVEGPSGATGLGLAGEQYF; cdr3_nt: TGCAGCGTTGAAGGCCCGTCGGGTGCAACCGGACTGGGACTAGCGGGGGAGCAGTACTTC
v_call: TRBV20-1; clone_size: .; j_call: TRBJ2-3; d_call: .; cdr3_aa: CSASNPGPFEDTQYF; cdr3_nt: TGCAGTGCTTCCAATCCGGGGCCATTTGAGGATACGCAGTATTTT
v_call: TRBV7-2; clone_size: .; j_call: TRBJ2-2; d_call: .; cdr3_aa: CASSLIMNTGELFF; cdr3_nt: TGTGCCAGCAGCTTGATTATGAACACCGGGGAGCTGTTTTTT
v_call: TRBV20-1; clone_size: once; j_call: TRBJ1-5; d_call: TRBD1; cdr3_aa: CSARAFTGQGNSNQPQHF; cdr3_nt: TGCAGTGCTAGAGCTTTTACAGGACAGGGAAATAGCAATCAGCCCCAGCATTTT
v_call: TRBV2; clone_size: .; j_call: TRBJ1-2; d_call: TRBD1; cdr3_aa: CASSHGQETAYGYTF; cdr3_nt: TGTGCCAGCAGCCATGGACAGGAAACGGCCTATGGCTACACCTTC
v_call: TRBV27; clone_size: .; j_call: TRBJ2-7; d_call: TRBD1; cdr3_aa: CASSFGTGGREQYF; cdr3_nt: TGTGCCAGCAGTTTTGGGACAGGGGGGAGGGAGCAGTACTTC
v_call: TRBV11-3; clone_size: .; j_call: TRBJ2-1; d_call: TRBD1; cdr3_aa: CASSLVGQPYNEQFF; cdr3_nt: TGTGCCAGCAGCTTAGTGGGACAGCCTTACAATGAGCAGTTCTTC
v_call: TRBV4-1; clone_size: few; j_call: TRBJ1-5; d_call: TRBD1; cdr3_aa: CASSQDVGTGNQPQHF; cdr3_nt: TGCGCCAGCAGCCAAGATGTCGGGACAGGGAATCAGCCCCAGCATTTT
v_call: TRBV24-1; clone_size: .; j_call: TRBJ2-1; d_call: TRBD1; cdr3_aa: CATSDSGQGLLNEQFF; cdr3_nt: TGTGCCACCAGTGATTCTGGACAGGGACTCCTAAATGAGCAGTTCTTC
v_call: TRBV20-1; clone_size: .; j_call: TRBJ1-2; d_call: .; cdr3_aa: CSAYRFPNYGYTF; cdr3_nt: TGCAGTGCTTACAGGTTCCCTAACTATGGCTACACCTTC
v_call: TRBV29-1; clone_size: .; j_call: TRBJ1-1; d_call: .; cdr3_aa: CSGTRRDARGAFF; cdr3_nt: TGCAGCGGGACGAGGCGGGACGCGAGGGGGGCTTTCTTT
v_call: TRBV27; clone_size: once; j_call: TRBJ2-7; d_call: .; cdr3_aa: CASSLDYPTYEQYF; cdr3_nt: TGTGCCAGCAGTTTAGACTATCCTACCTACGAGCAGTACTTC
v_call: TRBV20-1; clone_size: .; j_call: TRBJ2-1; d_call: .; cdr3_aa: CSATLTEQFF; cdr3_nt: TGCAGTGCCACCCTAACTGAGCAGTTCTTC
v_call: TRBV27; clone_size: .; j_call: TRBJ2-2; d_call: TRBD1; cdr3_aa: CASSPLNAGTGGELFF; cdr3_nt: TGTGCCAGCAGCCCCCTCAACGCCGGGACAGGGGGGGAGCTGTTTTTT
v_call: TRBV20-1; clone_size: few; j_call: TRBJ2-1; d_call: TRBD2; cdr3_aa: CSASGLAGEQFF; cdr3_nt: TGCAGTGCTAGTGGTTTAGCGGGTGAGCAGTTCTTC
v_call: TRBV12-3/TRBV12-4; clone_size: .; j_call: TRBJ2-7; d_call: TRBD2; cdr3_aa: CASRVTSGSSYEQYF; cdr3_nt: TGTGCCAGCAGAGTTACTAGCGGGAGCTCCTACGAGCAGTACTTC
v_call: TRBV20-1; clone_size: .; j_call: TRBJ1-1; d_call: .; cdr3_aa: CSARKDNIEAFF; cdr3_nt: TGCAGTGCTAGAAAGGACAATATTGAAGCTTTCTTT
v_call: TRBV15; clone_size: .; j_call: TRBJ2-7; d_call: .; cdr3_aa: CATSTYTGATRYF; cdr3_nt: TGTGCCACCAGCACTTACACTGGGGCTACTAGGTACTTC
v_call: TRBV7-8; clone_size: .; j_call: TRBJ2-7; d_call: .; cdr3_aa: CASSPYGVASSYEQYF; cdr3_nt: TGTGCCAGCAGCCCTTATGGGGTAGCCTCATCCTACGAGCAGTACTTC
v_call: TRBV6-4; clone_size: once; j_call: TRBJ1-1; d_call: TRBD1; cdr3_aa: CASSDGKDRRRTEAFF; cdr3_nt: TGTGCCAGCAGTGACGGAAAGGACAGGAGGCGCACTGAAGCTTTCTTT
v_call: TRBV20-1; clone_size: few; j_call: TRBJ2-1; d_call: .; cdr3_aa: CSAREVDRKNEQFF; cdr3_nt: TGCAGTGCTAGAGAGGTCGACAGGAAGAATGAGCAGTTCTTC
v_call: TRBV5-1; clone_size: .; j_call: TRBJ2-3; d_call: .; cdr3_aa: CASSLKQAKDTQYF; cdr3_nt: TGCGCCAGCAGCTTGAAACAGGCCAAAGATACGCAGTATTTT
v_call: TRBV4-2; clone_size: .; j_call: TRBJ2-2; d_call: TRBD2; cdr3_aa: CASSPGLAGEGGELFF; cdr3_nt: TGTGCCAGCAGCCCGGGACTAGCGGGGGAAGGCGGGGAGCTGTTTTTT
v_call: TRBV12-3/TRBV12-4; clone_size: .; j_call: TRBJ2-1; d_call: .; cdr3_aa: CASSFRAAIGNEQFF; cdr3_nt: TGTGCCAGCAGTTTTAGGGCCGCAATAGGAAATGAGCAGTTCTTC
v_call: TRBV27; clone_size: .; j_call: TRBJ2-5; d_call: .; cdr3_aa: CASSSAGGVTGGMGETQYF; cdr3_nt: TGTGCCAGCAGTAGCGCAGGGGGAGTTACTGGCGGGATGGGGGAGACCCAGTACTTC